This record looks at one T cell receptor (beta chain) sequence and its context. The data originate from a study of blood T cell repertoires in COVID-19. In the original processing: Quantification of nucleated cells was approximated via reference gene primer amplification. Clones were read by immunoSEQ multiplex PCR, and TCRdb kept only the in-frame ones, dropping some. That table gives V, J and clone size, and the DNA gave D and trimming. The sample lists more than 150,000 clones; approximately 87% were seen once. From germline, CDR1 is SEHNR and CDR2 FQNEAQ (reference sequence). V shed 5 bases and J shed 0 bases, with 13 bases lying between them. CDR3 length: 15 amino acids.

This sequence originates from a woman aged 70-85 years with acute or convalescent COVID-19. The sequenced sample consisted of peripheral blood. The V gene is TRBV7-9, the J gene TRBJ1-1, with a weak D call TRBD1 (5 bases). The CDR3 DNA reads TGTGCCAGCAGCCCATCGGGACTGCTGAACACTGAAGCTTTCTTT. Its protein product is CASSPSGLLNTEAFF.